The entry that follows covers one TCR beta chain sequence. Its antigen is unknown. This sample was included in a study of vaccination and CD4 T cells after COVID-19. Study in general: Participants got two doses of BNT162b2 or mRNA-1273 vaccine. In the control cultures, a CEFX pool, an HIV-1 Nef pool, or no peptide was supplied. General study results and limits: When vaccine-specific clones from convalescent patients were examined, 304 of 307 were spike mono-reactive. Of the reactive clones in convalescent patients, a median roughly 90% showed up only post-vaccination.

This CDR3 comprises 16 residues. Trimming pared 0 bases from V and 0 bases from J, leaving 7 bases between. In germline, CDR1 is SGHTS, CDR2 YDEGEE. Scientists ran DNA taken from cultured CD4+ T cells through the Oncomine TCR Beta short-read assay for sequencing. TCRdb redid the calling of the PCR reads with MiXCR, one entry per CDR3 protein. Of more than 7,500 distinct CDR3 sequences in the sample, under 25% are singletons; the top ten hold about 20%. Treatment specified: 10-day PBMC culture with coronavirus spike peptide pools or control peptides (ViraFEST assay). The chain has TRBV5-8 and TRBJ2-6; D is undetermined. The receptor comes from a human donor with COVID-19. Sequenced input: cultured CD4+ T cells from blood. The CDR3 loop is CASSLGGSSGANVLTF. In nucleotides, the CDR3 is TGTGCCAGCAGCTTGGGGGGATCCTCTGGGGCCAACGTCCTGACTTTC.